This T cell receptor beta chain was sequenced in a study of T cell responses to AZD1222 COVID-19 vaccine. The repertoire was sequenced with immunoSEQ multiplex PCR; TCRdb's copy has only in-frame clones and lacks some. The data show more than 95,000 clones, 82% seen once. Study-level results: The reported proportion of spike-specific TCRs targeting unmutated variant regions was nearly half. In a largely white British group with more females than males, clonal diversity was possibly underestimated. The peak T cell response came first, and repertoires were sampled only after it. Spike was spanned by vaccine-associated CD4 TCRs, with dominance at 160-218 and 743-854.

Germline V CDR1 and CDR2: SGDLS, YYNGEE. The CDR3 contains 15 residues. Trimming took 4 bases from V and 8 from J; bases not matched to a gene: 14. This clone was counted only a few times. Its antigen is undetermined. The TCR comes from an adult in good health. This chain links TRBV9 with TRBJ1-2, with 7 bases aligning to TRBD1. The input for sequencing was peripheral blood, taken on day 0 of AZD1222 vaccination. CDR3 DNA: TGTGCCAGCAGCCTGGGAGGGACAGTCATAGGGGGCTACACCTTC. Translating gives CASSLGGTVIGGYTF.